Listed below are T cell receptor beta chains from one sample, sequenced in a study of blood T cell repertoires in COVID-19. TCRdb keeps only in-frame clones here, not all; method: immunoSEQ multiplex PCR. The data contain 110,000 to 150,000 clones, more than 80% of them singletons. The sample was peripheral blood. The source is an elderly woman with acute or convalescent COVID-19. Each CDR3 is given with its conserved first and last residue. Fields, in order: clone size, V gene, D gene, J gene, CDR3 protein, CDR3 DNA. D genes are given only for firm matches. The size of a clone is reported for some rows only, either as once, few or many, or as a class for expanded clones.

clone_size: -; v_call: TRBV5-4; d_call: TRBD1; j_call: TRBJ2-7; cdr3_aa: CASSLRQGGSYEQYF; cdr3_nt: TGTGCCAGCAGCCTGCGACAGGGTGGCTCCTACGAGCAGTACTTC
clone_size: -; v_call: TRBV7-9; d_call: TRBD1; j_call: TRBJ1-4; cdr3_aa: CASSLGQINEKLFF; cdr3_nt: TGTGCCAGCAGCCTGGGACAGATTAATGAAAAACTGTTTTTT
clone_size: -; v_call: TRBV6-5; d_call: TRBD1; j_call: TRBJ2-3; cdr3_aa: CASKKQGARADTQYF; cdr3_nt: TGTGCCAGCAAAAAACAGGGGGCTAGGGCAGATACGCAGTATTTT
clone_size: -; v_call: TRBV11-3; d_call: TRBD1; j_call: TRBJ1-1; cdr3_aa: CASSPGTGEAFF; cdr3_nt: TGTGCCAGCAGTCCCGGGACAGGGGAAGCTTTCTTT
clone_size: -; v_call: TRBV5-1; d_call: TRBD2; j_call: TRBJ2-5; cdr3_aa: CASSLSTSGGQETQYF; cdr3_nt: TGCGCCAGCAGCTTGAGCACTAGCGGGGGTCAAGAGACCCAGTACTTC
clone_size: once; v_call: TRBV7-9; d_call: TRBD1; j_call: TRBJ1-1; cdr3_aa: CASSLALKNRGGSGAEAFF; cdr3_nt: TGTGCCAGCAGCTTAGCATTGAAGAACAGGGGAGGTAGTGGCGCTGAAGCTTTCTTT
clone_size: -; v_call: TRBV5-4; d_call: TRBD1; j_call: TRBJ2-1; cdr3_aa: CASTGDRNNEQFF; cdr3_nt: TGTGCCAGCACTGGGGACAGAAACAATGAGCAGTTCTTC
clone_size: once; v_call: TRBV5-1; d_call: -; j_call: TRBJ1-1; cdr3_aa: CASSLMSLNTEAFF; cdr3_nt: TGCGCCAGCAGCTTGATGAGTTTGAACACTGAAGCTTTCTTT
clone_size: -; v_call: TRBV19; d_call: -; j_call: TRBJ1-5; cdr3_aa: CASSIALSRPQHF; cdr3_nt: TGTGCCAGTAGTATAGCGTTGTCGAGGCCCCAGCATTTT
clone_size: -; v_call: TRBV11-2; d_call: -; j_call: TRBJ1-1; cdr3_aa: CASRLTRGSLWDTEAFF; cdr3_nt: TGTGCCAGCAGACTTACAAGGGGTTCCCTCTGGGACACTGAAGCTTTCTTT
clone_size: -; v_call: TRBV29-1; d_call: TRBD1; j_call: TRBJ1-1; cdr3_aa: CSVEDRDGAFF; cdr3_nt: TGCAGCGTAGAAGACAGGGATGGAGCTTTCTTT
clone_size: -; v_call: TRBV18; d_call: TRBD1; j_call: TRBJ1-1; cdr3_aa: CASRGQMNTEAFF; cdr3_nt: TGTGCCAGTAGGGGACAGATGAACACTGAAGCTTTCTTT
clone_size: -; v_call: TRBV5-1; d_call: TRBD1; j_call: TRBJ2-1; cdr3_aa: CASSPGQGGSYNEQFF; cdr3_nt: TGCGCCAGCAGCCCCGGACAGGGGGGTTCCTACAATGAGCAGTTCTTC
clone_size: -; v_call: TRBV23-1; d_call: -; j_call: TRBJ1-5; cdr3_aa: CASSPADTYSNQPQHF; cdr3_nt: TGCGCCAGCAGTCCCGCCGACACCTATAGCAATCAGCCCCAGCATTTT
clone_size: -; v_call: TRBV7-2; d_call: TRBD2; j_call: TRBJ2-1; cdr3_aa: CASSLTSGDQYEQFF; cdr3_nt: TGTGCCAGCAGCTTAACTAGCGGAGATCAATACGAGCAGTTCTTC
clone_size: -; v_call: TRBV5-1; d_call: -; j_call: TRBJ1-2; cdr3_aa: CASSWYIEGGYTF; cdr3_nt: TGCGCCAGCAGCTGGTACATTGAGGGTGGCTACACCTTC
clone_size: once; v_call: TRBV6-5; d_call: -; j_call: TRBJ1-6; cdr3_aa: CASSLSQVNSPLHF; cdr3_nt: TGTGCCAGCAGTTTGTCTCAGGTGAATTCACCCCTCCACTTT
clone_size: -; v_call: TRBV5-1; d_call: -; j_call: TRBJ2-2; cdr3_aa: CASSFGDRSNTGELFF; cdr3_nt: TGCGCCAGCAGCTTTGGTGACAGATCGAACACCGGGGAGCTGTTTTTT
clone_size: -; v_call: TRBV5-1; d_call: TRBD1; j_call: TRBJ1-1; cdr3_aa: CASRTGAERTEAFF; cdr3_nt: TGCGCCAGCCGTACAGGGGCGGAGAGGACTGAAGCTTTCTTT
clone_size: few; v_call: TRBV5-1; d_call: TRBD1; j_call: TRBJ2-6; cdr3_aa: CASVGGPGANVLTF; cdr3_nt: TGCGCCAGCGTAGGGGGCCCTGGGGCCAACGTCCTGACTTTC
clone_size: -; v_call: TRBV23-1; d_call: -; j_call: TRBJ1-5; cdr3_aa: CAPMPHPGENQPQHF; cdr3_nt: TGCGCCCCCATGCCCCATCCAGGGGAGAATCAGCCCCAGCATTTT
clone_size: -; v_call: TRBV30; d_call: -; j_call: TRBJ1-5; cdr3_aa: CAWSLATQQPQHF; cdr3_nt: TGTGCCTGGAGTTTGGCAACGCAGCAGCCCCAGCATTTT
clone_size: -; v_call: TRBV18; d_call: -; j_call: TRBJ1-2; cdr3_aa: CASFGRFYGYTF; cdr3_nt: TGTGCCAGCTTTGGCAGGTTCTATGGCTACACCTTC
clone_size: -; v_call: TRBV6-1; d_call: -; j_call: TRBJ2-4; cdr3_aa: CASSESGAEGIQYF; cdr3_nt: TGTGCCAGCAGTGAAAGCGGAGCCGAGGGCATTCAGTACTTC
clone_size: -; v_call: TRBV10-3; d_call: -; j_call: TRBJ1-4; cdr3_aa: CAISAGGWGEKLFF; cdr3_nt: TGTGCCATCAGCGCCGGAGGGTGGGGTGAAAAACTGTTTTTT
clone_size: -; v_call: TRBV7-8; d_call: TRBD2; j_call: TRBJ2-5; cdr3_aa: CASSLASGSGGFETQYF; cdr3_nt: TGTGCCAGCAGCTTAGCGTCGGGCAGCGGGGGATTTGAGACCCAGTACTTC